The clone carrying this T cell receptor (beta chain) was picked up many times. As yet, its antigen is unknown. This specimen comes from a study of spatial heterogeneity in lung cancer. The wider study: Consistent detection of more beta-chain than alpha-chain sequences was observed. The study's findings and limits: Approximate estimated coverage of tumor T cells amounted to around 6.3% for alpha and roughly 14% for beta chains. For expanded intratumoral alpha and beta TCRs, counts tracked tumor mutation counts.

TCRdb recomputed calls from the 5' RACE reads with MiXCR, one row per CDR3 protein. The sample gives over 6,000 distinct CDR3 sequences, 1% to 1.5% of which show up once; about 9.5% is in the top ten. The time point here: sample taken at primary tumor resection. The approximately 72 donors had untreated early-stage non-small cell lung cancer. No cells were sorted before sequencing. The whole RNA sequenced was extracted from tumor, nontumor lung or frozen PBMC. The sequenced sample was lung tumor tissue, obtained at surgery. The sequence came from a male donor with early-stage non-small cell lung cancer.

As DNA, the CDR3 is TGTGCCAGCAGTGCACAGGGGACGCGGAATCAGCCCCAGCATTTT. It is translated as CASSAQGTRNQPQHF. This chain connects TRBV2 to TRBJ1-5; TRBD1 matches 7 bases. Per the germline V gene, CDR1 is SNHLY and CDR2 is FYNNEI. This CDR3 has 15 amino acids. The ends lost 4 bases at V and 4 bases at J; junction bases unmatched: 7.